This TCR beta chain was captured by sequencing in a study of post-analysis software for immune sequencing data (dated by TCRdb to 2014 to 2015). Turning to the overall study: Relapsing-remitting, secondary progressive and progressive-relapsing multiple sclerosis were recorded as disease courses, and subtype annotation was lacking for some patients. The patient repertoires were compared against around eleven previously published healthy control repertoires obtained from donors aged roughly 6 to 25 years. A subset of samples was prepared in parallel using single-end sample barcoding, then pooled and co-amplified after Illumina adapter ligation.

Study-level results and caveats: Multiple sclerosis patients had significantly lower normalized Chao1 diversity than controls, a result that suggests substantial peripheral T-cell clonal expansion. Significantly higher frequencies in patients than in controls were found for roughly 5 TRBV segments, including TRBV5-6, TRBV5-1 and TRBV20-1. The multiple sclerosis patient group was slightly younger than the control group. Direct clustering with F measure revealed strong co-clustering of samples prepared in the same batch, which led to a batch-effect correction.

Library preparation was by PCR. The sequencing machine was an Illumina HiSeq 2500. To reduce PCR and sequencing biases, unique molecular identifiers were incorporated into the TCR beta cDNA libraries. Every 1 to 10 million input T cells yielded some 500,000 cDNA molecules, meaning each molecule approximated one T cell. The patient libraries were prepared and sequenced with the same protocol used for the earlier healthy control dataset. Samples belonging to the same batch were prepared together, multiplexed and sequenced on a shared HiSeq lane. The authors' analysis ran thus. Raw barcoded reads were processed with MIGEC, discarding single-read molecular identifier groups before consensus assembly and CDR3 extraction. Clonotype tables were post-analysed with VDJtools, and diversity was normalized by down-sampling all datasets to the smallest sample size. In repertoire overlap clustering, CDR3 amino acid sequences, but not nucleotide sequences, were matched to correct batch-related cross-sample contamination. TCRdb reprocessed the public reads (quality trimming at Q25 with fastp, clone calling with MiXCR) and kept in-frame beta chains. Every distinct CDR3 protein forms one entry, paired with its most common genes and DNA. Here the V and J calls rest on TCRdb's processing, not on the authors' analysis. In this sample the table shows hundreds of thousands of distinct CDR3 sequences, approximately 38% of which occur a single time. The top ten hold about an eighth of the sample.

In regard to this clonotype: Its cognate antigen has yet to be identified. No base qualities exist here, and no much larger clone lies one base off it.

CDR1 SGHAT and CDR2 FQNNGV were looked up in the germline V gene. The V end loses 5 bases and the J end loses 1 base, and a stretch of 15 bases separates them. The CDR3, cysteine through phenylalanine, is 15 amino acids long. Only the CDR3 DNA is retained, 45 bases long and in frame from the first base. TCR beta repertoires were profiled from peripheral blood of under 15 young patients with multiple sclerosis to demonstrate the VDJtools post-analysis software. Multiple sclerosis patients were children and adolescents aged 6 to 15 years. This TCR came from a girl between 5 and 17 years old with multiple sclerosis. Sequencing used blood. The chain uses TRBV11-2 and TRBJ2-7; the D gene remains uncertain. In nucleotides, the sequence is TGTGCCAGCAGCACCACGGACGGAATTTCCTACGAGCAGTACTTC. This yields the protein CASSTTDGISYEQYF.